This T cell receptor (beta chain) was found in a study of shared clonotypes between healthy human individuals. Study overall: Plates per donor: three CD4 naive, three CD4 memory, two CD8 naive, one CD8 memory. General study findings and limits: Apart from blood, nothing was sampled; tissue repertoires likely differ. Relative to their counterparts shared across all four donors, non-shared clonotypes exhibited diminished generation probabilities.

Of note for this clone: Its antigen remains unidentified. In the same sample, other DNA sequences code for this CDR3.

The CDR3 covers 11 residues. Between the trimmed V and J ends, which lost 6 bases and 4 bases, there was a span of 10 bases. Germline lookup yields CDR1 DFQATT and CDR2 SNEGSKA (reference sequence). Every one of the donors was a Caucasian adult that lived in Nashville, Tennessee. The assay was immunoSEQ multiplex PCR, and TCRdb's table has in-frame clones only and misses some. This sample has over a million clones, with approximately 76% found just once. What was sequenced was memory CD4+ T cells sorted from blood. Subset indicated: CD45RA-negative fraction. The source of this sequence is a man aged 18 to 29 in good health. The chain employs TRBV20-1 and TRBJ2-7, with D maybe TRBD1 (5 bases). DNA of the CDR3: TGCAGTGCCGCGACAGAGTACGAGCAGTACTTC. Protein: CSAATEYEQYF.